The 2 T cell receptor beta chains presented below share a single source sample, sequenced in a study of molecular identifiers for immune sequencing clone quantification. TCRdb re-analysed the PCR reads in MiXCR, keeping a single row per CDR3 protein. Altogether hundreds of thousands of distinct CDR3 sequences are present, roughly 23% being singletons, with the ten largest covering 0.75% to 0.8%. The sample taken for sequencing was naive CD8+ T cells from blood, with Jurkat cell RNA spiked in. Indicated subset: FACS-sorted CD8+CD4-CCR7+CD45RA+ naive T cells. The receptor source for this set is a human donor in good health. Some libraries in this study had Jurkat cell RNA spiked in.

About this clonotype: A much bigger clone sits one base away, suggesting this may be a read error. The chain uses TRBV5-3 and TRBJ2-2; D may correspond to TRBD1 or TRBD2 (5 bases each). TRBV5-3 is filed as an ORF, its function uncertain. The CDR3 is 16 residues long. V shed 8 bases and J shed 0 bases, with 17 bases lying between them. This CDR3 reads CASGRDGTANTGELFF. The CDR3 DNA sequence: TGTGCCAGCGGCAGGGACGGGACGGCGAACACCGGGGAGCTGTTTTTT.

Ten or more counts support this clonotype. This chain connects TRBV9 to TRBJ1-1; D perhaps matches TRBD1 (5 bases). V was trimmed by 0 bases and J by 0 bases, leaving 18 bases between them. This CDR3 contains 18 residues. Germline lookup yields CDR1 SGDLS and CDR2 YYNGEE. CDR3 protein: CASSVAPLGQGLNTEAFF. Written as DNA, the CDR3 is TGTGCCAGCAGCGTAGCCCCCCTGGGCCAGGGATTGAACACTGAAGCTTTCTTT.